The rows below give T cell receptor beta chains drawn from one sample of a study of graft-versus-host responses after intestinal transplantation. Sequencing was performed with immunoSEQ multiplex PCR; in TCRdb, only in-frame clones are kept and a portion is missing. Of roughly 60,000 clones listed, roughly 89% are singletons. This sample comprised PBMCs, obtained almost 120 days after intestinal transplantation. The receptors shown here come from a human patient who received an intestinal transplant, so some T cells may come from the graft donor. The CDR3 runs from the conserved cysteine through the conserved F or W. The D gene is left open where the match is weak. Clone size is shown for a subset of rows, as once, few, many or a class of expanded clone.

clone_size	j_call	d_call	cdr3_length	v_call	cdr3_nt	cdr3_aa
once	TRBJ2-3	.	11	TRBV18	TGTGCCAGCTCACCTACAGATACGCAGTATTTT	CASSPTDTQYF
.	TRBJ2-1	TRBD2	16	TRBV5-8	TGTGCCAGCAGCTCAACACCTAGCGGCCTATACAATGAGCAGTTCTTC	CASSSTPSGLYNEQFF
.	TRBJ1-5	TRBD1	16	TRBV28	TGTGCCAGCAGTCATTCTGGACAGGGGCAGTTTCAGCCCCAGCATTTT	CASSHSGQGQFQPQHF
.	TRBJ2-1	TRBD2	14	TRBV28	TGTGCCAGCAGTGCTAGCGGGAAACGGAATGAGCAGTTCTTC	CASSASGKRNEQFF
.	TRBJ2-7	TRBD1	14	TRBV19	TGTGCCAGTAGTGCCGGGACAGGGTCCTACGAGCAGTACTTC	CASSAGTGSYEQYF
.	TRBJ2-5	TRBD2	15	TRBV9	TGTGCCAGCAGCGTAGGACTAGCGGGGAAAGAGACCCAGTACTTC	CASSVGLAGKETQYF
.	TRBJ1-1	.	14	TRBV28	TGTGCCAGCCATATTGAAGGGGCGGGCACTGAAGCTTTCTTT	CASHIEGAGTEAFF
.	TRBJ2-3	TRBD1	15	TRBV18	TGTGCCAGCTCACCGTGGACAGGGCCCACAGATACGCAGTATTTT	CASSPWTGPTDTQYF
.	TRBJ2-5	TRBD2	15	TRBV29-1	TGCAGCGTTGACTGGCTAGCGGGCGCGCAAGAGACCCAGTACTTC	CSVDWLAGAQETQYF
.	TRBJ2-7	.	15	TRBV7-9	TGTGCCAGCAGCATCACGAACGGATTGACCTACGAGCAGTACTTC	CASSITNGLTYEQYF
.	TRBJ2-1	TRBD1	16	TRBV14	TGTGCCAGCAGCCCCGAGCTGGGGACAGGGGTGAATGAGCAGTTCTTC	CASSPELGTGVNEQFF
.	TRBJ2-1	TRBD2	16	TRBV6-5	TGTGCCAGCAGTTACCAAGGACTAGCGGGAGACAATGAGCAGTTCTTC	CASSYQGLAGDNEQFF
.	TRBJ1-5	.	15	TRBV28	TGTGCCAGCAGTGTGCCGGGGGAGGGCGGACAGCCCCAGCATTTT	CASSVPGEGGQPQHF
.	TRBJ2-5	.	15	TRBV12-5	TGTGCTAGTGGACCCGGACAGAGGGGTGGCGAGACCCAGTACTTC	CASGPGQRGGETQYF
.	TRBJ2-6	.	15	TRBV9	TGTGCCAGCAGCCCAAGGCTCTCTGGGGCCAACGTCCTGACTTTC	CASSPRLSGANVLTF
.	TRBJ1-2	TRBD1	16	TRBV4-1	TGCGCCAGCAGCCAAGCCTCGACAGGGGGCGCGAGTGGCTACACCTTC	CASSQASTGGASGYTF
.	TRBJ2-7	.	13	TRBV2	TGTGCCAGCAGTGATGGGGCGTTCTACGAGCAGTACTTC	CASSDGAFYEQYF
.	TRBJ2-3	TRBD2	15	TRBV11-3	TGTGCCAGCAGCTTTCGGGGAGGGAGAGCAGATACGCAGTATTTT	CASSFRGGRADTQYF
.	TRBJ2-5	TRBD1	15	TRBV7-2	TGTGCCAGCAGCTTAGTCGGGACAGGCGGAGAGACCCAGTACTTC	CASSLVGTGGETQYF
.	TRBJ2-7	TRBD2	14	TRBV28	TGTGCCAGTAAAATCGCGGGGGGCTTCTACGAGCAGTACTTC	CASKIAGGFYEQYF
.	TRBJ2-7	.	12	TRBV5-1	TGCGCCAGCAGCTTGGGGACCTACGAGCAGTACTTC	CASSLGTYEQYF
.	TRBJ2-7	.	14	TRBV7-6	TGTGCCAGCAGCCAGTTAGGGGTCTCCTACGAGCAGTACTTC	CASSQLGVSYEQYF
.	TRBJ1-2	.	14	TRBV27	TGTGCCAGCAGTTGGGGTGGGGGGAACTATGGCTACACCTTC	CASSWGGGNYGYTF
.	TRBJ2-3	TRBD2	18	TRBV7-9	TGTGCCAGCAGCTTCAGCTTCGTCGGGGGGGTAGGGACAGATACGCAGTATTTT	CASSFSFVGGVGTDTQYF
.	TRBJ2-7	.	16	TRBV27	TGTGCCAGCAAGACCGGGGGGGGGACAGGGATCTACGAGCAGTACTTC	CASKTGGGTGIYEQYF
few	TRBJ2-2	.	15	TRBV28	TGTGCCAGCAGTTCTTCAGGGTTCCGGACCGGGGAGCTGTTTTTT	CASSSSGFRTGELFF
.	TRBJ2-7	TRBD2	17	TRBV7-6	TGTGCCAGCAGCCCCCCGGGAGGGAGGGCCCTCTCCTACGAGCAGTACTTC	CASSPPGGRALSYEQYF
.	TRBJ1-1	.	15	TRBV28	TGTGCCAGCAGTTTGTTCCCGTTAGGGGGGACTGAAGCTTTCTTT	CASSLFPLGGTEAFF
.	TRBJ2-7	.	16	TRBV4-1	TGCGCCAGCAGCCAAGGGGGGGGCGGGGCGAGTTGGGAGCAGTACTTC	CASSQGGGGASWEQYF
.	TRBJ2-5	TRBD2	15	TRBV10-3	TGTGCCACCTCGATTCTAGCGGGAGGTCAAGAGACCCAGTACTTC	CATSILAGGQETQYF
.	TRBJ2-2	.	14	TRBV21-1	TGTGCCAGCAGCCCCCGCTTAGACACCGGGGAGCTGTTTTTT	CASSPRLDTGELFF
.	TRBJ2-5	TRBD2	14	TRBV6-1	TGTGCCAGCCGTCCCGGGACTACAAAATTGGCCCAGTACTTC	CASRPGTTKLAQYF
once	TRBJ2-1	.	14	TRBV28	TGTGCCAGCAGTTTCCCTCACGGGAGCAATGAGCAGTTCTTC	CASSFPHGSNEQFF
.	TRBJ1-1	.	13	TRBV27	TGTGCCAGCAGCGTATGGGCGAACACTGAAGCTTTCTTT	CASSVWANTEAFF